One and the same sample provided the 15 T cell receptor beta chains below, sequenced in a study of T cells after yellow fever vaccination (dated by TCRdb to 2018 to 2020). The sample's treatment or condition label, in plain terms: live attenuated yellow fever vaccine strain. Library prep was done by 5' RACE. Sequencing used an Illumina HiSeq 2500. The raw public data were reprocessed by TCRdb itself: fastp quality trimming at Q25, MiXCR clonotype calling, in-frame beta chains only. Rows are unified per CDR3 protein, each entry keeping the most common DNA and genes. The sample yields approximately 31,000 distinct CDR3 sequences; approximately 10% were counted once. Around 12% of the sample is taken by the ten largest. This specimen was PBMCs, either bulk or a sorted T-cell subset (CD4+, CD8+, memory, or dextramer-sorted; not recorded which), taken roughly 15 days after the first yellow fever vaccination. These receptors all stem from a man younger than 30 who received the YFV17D yellow fever vaccine.

This clonotype was detected ten times or more. This chain connects TRBV3-1 to TRBJ1-1; unclear D gene. From germline, CDR1 is LGHDT and CDR2 YNNKEL (reference sequence). CDR3 length: 14 amino acids. V was trimmed by 2 bases and J by 4 bases, leaving 11 bases between them. This chain's CDR3 is CASSQSEAITEAFF. CDR3 sequence (DNA): TGTGCCAGCAGCCAATCGGAGGCTATCACTGAAGCTTTCTTT.

The chain recombines TRBV12-2 with TRBJ1-1. TRBV12-2 is a listed pseudogene. The CDR3 length is 15 residues. Here the CDR3 reads CASRLASVQYDEAFF. The CDR3 DNA reads as TGTGCAAGTCGCTTAGCCTCGGTACAATACGATGAAGCTTTCTTT.

Turning to this clonotype: Given a much more abundant clone one base away, this may be a read error. The DNA for the CDR3 is TGCGCCAGCAGCAACCCGGCGAACTCCTACAATGAGCAGTTCTTC. Its protein is CASSNPANSYNEQFF. The chain combines TRBV5-1 with TRBJ2-1; the D is unclear. Germline values: CDR1 SGHRS, CDR2 YFSETQ. The CDR3 length is 15 residues. With 4 bases removed from V and 0 bases from J, the gap between germline ends came to 11 bases.

Ten or more counts support this clonotype. J is TRBJ1-5 and V is TRBV25-1; TRBD1 might be the D (5 bases). Germline V gene lookup returns CDR1 MGHDK and CDR2 SYGVNS. Between the trimmed V and J ends, which lost 1 base and 5 bases, there was a span of 9 bases. The CDR3 loop spans 14 amino acids. The CDR3 nucleotides are TGTGCCAGCAGTGAATGGGGCGGCGATCAGCCCCAGCATTTT. This gives the protein CASSEWGGDQPQHF.

This clonotype was detected many times. The chain recombines TRBV6-6 with TRBJ1-1; D is unclear. This CDR3 comprises 13 residues. V was cut by 8 bases and J by 4 bases, with 14 bases left in between. Germline V gives CDR1 MNHNY, CDR2 SVGAGI (reference sequence). CDR3 DNA: TGTGCCAGCGGAGACAAAGATATCACTGAAGCTTTCTTT. It specifies CASGDKDITEAFF.

This clonotype was seen many times. V and J are TRBV10-3 and TRBJ1-2; D possibly corresponds to TRBD1 (5 bases). This CDR3 has 13 residues. Germline-derived CDR1 and CDR2 are ENHRY and SYGVKD. Trimming cost V 3 bases and J 8 bases, with 13 bases left between them. CDR3 region: CAISERQIYGYTF. The CDR3 coding sequence is TGTGCCATCAGTGAACGACAGATCTACGGCTACACCTTC.

This clonotype came up many times. V and J are TRBV6-2 or TRBV6-3 and TRBJ1-1; perhaps TRBD1 as D (6 bases). The CDR3 covers 16 residues. The germline V gene encodes CDR1 MNHEY and CDR2 SVGEGT. V gave up 3 bases and J gave up 4 bases, with 18 bases separating them. Here the CDR3 reads CASSYGQSRGGTEAFF. The CDR3 bases are TGTGCCAGCAGTTATGGACAGTCCCGGGGGGGCACTGAAGCTTTCTTT.

This clonotype has just a few counts. The chain has TRBV5-4 and TRBJ1-1; D gene unclear. Germline CDR1 is SGHNT and CDR2 is YYREEE (reference sequence). Between the trimmed V and J ends, which lost 1 base and 1 base, there was a span of 8 bases. The CDR3 covers 14 residues. This CDR3 is CASSLKRANTEAFF. DNA of the CDR3: TGTGCCAGCAGCTTGAAACGGGCGAACACTGAAGCTTTCTTT.

Regarding this clonotype: A much larger clonotype is one base distant, so this may be a read error. The CDR3 loop is CASSLEEQHADTQYF. For the CDR3, the DNA is TGCGCCAGCAGCTTGGAGGAACAACACGCAGATACGCAGTATTTT. The chain combines TRBV5-1 with TRBJ2-3; D uncertain. CDR3 length: 15 amino acids. The V end lost 0 bases, the J end lost 4 bases, and 12 bases lay between the germline ends. The germline CDR1 and CDR2 sequences are SGHRS and YFSETQ.

This clonotype showed up many times. V is TRBV5-5 and J is TRBJ2-1, with 9 bases identical to TRBD2. With 2 bases clipped from V and 14 bases from J, the junction kept 8 bases outside the gene matches. CDR1 is SGHKS, CDR2 YYEKEE, per germline (reference sequence). CDR3 length equals 13 residues. The chain's CDR3 is CASSFLAGGPEFF. The CDR3 DNA reads TGTGCCAGCAGCTTTCTTGCGGGGGGGCCGGAGTTCTTC.

This chain connects TRBV5-4 to TRBJ2-5; TRBD2 is a possible D gene (5 bases). V was shortened by 4 bases and J by 0 bases, with 13 bases between the two germline ends. Per germline, CDR1 SGHNT and CDR2 YYREEE (reference sequence). This CDR3 is built from 15 residues. The CDR3 sequence is CASSKEVAYQETQYF. Written as DNA, the CDR3 is TGTGCCAGCAGCAAGGAGGTTGCGTACCAAGAGACCCAGTACTTC.

This clonotype was seen repeatedly, ten times or more. The chain uses TRBV12-3 or TRBV12-4 and TRBJ2-5; 8 positions agree with TRBD2. This CDR3 has 16 amino acids. V was clipped by 2 bases and J by 4 bases; unmatched bases: 9. CDR3 sequence (DNA): TGTGCCAGCAGTTTACTCCTCGGCCGGGGGGGAGAGACCCAGTACTTC. Translation gives CASSLLLGRGGETQYF.

At least ten counts were recorded for this clonotype. The rearrangement joins TRBV5-1 to TRBJ1-1, with 7 bases lining up with TRBD1. This CDR3 has 16 amino acids. Germline CDR1 and CDR2: SGHRS and YFSETQ. The ends lost 7 bases at V and 4 bases at J; junction bases unmatched: 16. CDR3 sequence: CASRDRTLSRATEAFF. CDR3 nucleotides: TGCGCCAGCCGGGACAGAACACTGAGCAGAGCCACTGAAGCTTTCTTT.

This clonotype was counted ten times or more. This sequence joins TRBV7-2 and TRBJ2-3, with TRBD2 identical over 11 bases. CDR3 length: 17 residues. The germline V gene has CDR1 SGHTA and CDR2 FQGNSA. The V gene end was trimmed by 5 bases and the J gene end by 0 bases; junction bases not matched to a gene: 7. The CDR3 nucleotides read TGTGCCAGCAGCGCAGGGACTAGCGGCCTTAGCACAGATACGCAGTATTTT. Residues: CASSAGTSGLSTDTQYF. The whole variable domain, filled in from reference TRBV7-2 and TRBJ2-3, reads GAGVSQSPSNKVTEKGKDVELRCDPISGHTALYWYRQSLGQGLEFLIYFQGNSAPDKSGLPSDRFSAERTGGSVSTLTIQRTQQEDSAVYLCASSAGTSGLSTDTQYFGPGTRLTVL.

This clonotype has at least ten counts. The rearrangement joins TRBV12-3 or TRBV12-4 to TRBJ1-6; 8 bases align to TRBD1. The junction had 8 bases not matched to a gene; V was cut back by 5 bases and J by 8 bases. The CDR3 sequence is 15 residues long. CDR3 loop: CASSPRTGWDSPLHF. CDR3 DNA: TGTGCCAGCAGTCCACGGACAGGGTGGGATTCACCCCTCCACTTT.